The next 11 T cell receptor beta chains were all read from a single sample in a study of blood T cell repertoires in COVID-19. Sequenced by immunoSEQ multiplex PCR; TCRdb stores in-frame clones only, minus some. The sample carries just under 150,000 clones, about nine tenths recorded once. Sequencing was carried out using peripheral blood. These TCRs come from a human donor in a cohort sampled during active COVID-19.

The chain is built from TRBV7-2 and TRBJ1-4; no reliable D call. CDR3 size: 13 residues. The germline V gene has CDR1 SGHTA and CDR2 FQGNSA. The V and J ends lost 1 base and 8 bases respectively, with 8 bases between them. The CDR3 here is CASSLGFLEKLFF. The CDR3 DNA sequence: TGTGCCAGCAGCTTAGGCTTTCTAGAAAAACTGTTTTTT.

The CDR3: CASSFRGPNGDTEAFF. The CDR3 bases are TGTGCCAGCAGCTTCAGGGGGCCAAATGGTGACACTGAAGCTTTCTTT. The chain combines TRBV7-8 with TRBJ1-1, with 8 positions matching TRBD1. V lost 3 bases, J lost 3 bases, and 9 bases stayed unmatched. CDR3 length: 16 amino acids. Germline values: CDR1 SGHVS, CDR2 FQNEAQ.

This chain joins TRBV5-5 and TRBJ1-3, with 9 nucleotides matching TRBD1. This CDR3 contains 15 residues. Trimming took 0 bases from V and 4 from J; bases not matched to a gene: 2. The V gene's germline CDR1 is SGHKS and CDR2 YYEKEE (reference sequence). CDR3 region: CASSLEGTGGNTIYF. In DNA form, the CDR3 reads TGTGCCAGCAGCTTGGAAGGGACAGGGGGAAACACCATATATTTT.

The chain couples TRBV19 to TRBJ1-5; TRBD1 aligns across 10 bases. V was pared by 5 bases and J by 1 base, with 8 bases of the junction left unmatched. This CDR3 is 17 amino acids long. The germline V gene has CDR1 LNHDA and CDR2 SQIVND (reference sequence). The chain's CDR3 is CASSGIPGQGSNQPQHF. Here the CDR3 DNA reads TGTGCCAGTAGTGGGATACCGGGACAGGGGAGCAATCAGCCCCAGCATTTT.

The V gene is TRBV27, the J gene TRBJ2-3; D remains ambiguous. This CDR3 spans 13 amino acids. Trimming pared 2 bases from V and 2 bases from J, leaving 5 bases between. Germline V gene lookup returns CDR1 MNHEY and CDR2 SMNVEV (reference sequence). DNA of the CDR3: TGTGCCAGCAGTTTACCCCTCACAGATACGCAGTATTTT. Translated, it gives CASSLPLTDTQYF.

As to this clone: Within the sample, other DNA sequences also encode this same CDR3. The chain is built from TRBV6-5 and TRBJ1-1; D uncertain. Trimming stripped 0 bases from V and 3 bases from J, with 5 bases between. This CDR3 contains 13 residues. Germline loops: CDR1 MNHEY, CDR2 SVGAGI. CDR3 in DNA: TGTGCCAGCAGTTACTCCCGGGACACTGAAGCTTTCTTT. Translated, it gives CASSYSRDTEAFF.

J is TRBJ2-7 and V is TRBV7-6; the match to TRBD1 covers 10 bases. CDR1 SGHVS and CDR2 FNYEAQ come from the germline V gene. This CDR3 has 15 residues. Trimming took 2 bases from V and 6 from J; bases not matched to a gene: 7. The CDR3 here is CASSLLTGGFREQYF. In nucleotides, the CDR3 is TGTGCCAGCAGCTTACTGACAGGGGGCTTTCGCGAGCAGTACTTC.

The chain has TRBV5-5 and TRBJ1-5; D is perhaps TRBD1 (5 bases). CDR1 and CDR2 (germline): SGHKS, YYEKEE (reference sequence). The V end was cut by 3 bases, the J end by 9 bases, with 16 bases between. This CDR3 spans 14 amino acids. The CDR3 DNA follows: TGTGCCAGCAGCTCCCCAGGGCCCCAGGGGCCCCAGCATTTT. Protein: CASSSPGPQGPQHF.

CDR3 protein: CASSYSGGNYNEQFF. As DNA, the CDR3 is TGCGCCAGCAGCTATAGCGGGGGCAACTACAATGAGCAGTTCTTC. The genes are TRBV5-1 and TRBJ2-1; 9 nucleotides line up with TRBD2. This CDR3 spans 15 amino acids. Germline loops: CDR1 SGHRS, CDR2 YFSETQ. After removal of 3 bases from V and 3 bases from J, the junction contained 4 bases not matched to a gene.

This clone was seen only once. V gene TRBV10-3 combines with J gene TRBJ1-2; TRBD1 agrees at 7 bases. Trimming at V came to 4 bases and at J to 2 bases, leaving 13 bases not matched to a gene. The CDR3 is 17 amino acids. Germline-derived CDR1 and CDR2 are ENHRY and SYGVKD. The CDR3 loop reads CAISAYPGTEGNYGYTF. DNA of the CDR3: TGTGCCATCAGTGCCTACCCCGGGACAGAAGGAAACTATGGCTACACCTTC.

The chain uses TRBV5-1 and TRBJ2-4; TRBD1 agrees at 7 bases. Per germline, CDR1 SGHRS and CDR2 YFSETQ. CDR3 size: 12 residues. The ends lost 1 base at V and 8 bases at J; junction bases unmatched: 0. The CDR3: CASSLTGDIQYF. The CDR3 DNA is TGCGCCAGCAGCTTGACAGGGGACATTCAGTACTTC.